This T cell receptor (beta chain) emerged from a study of T cell responses to AZD1222 COVID-19 vaccine. General observations from the study: White British donors predominated, females outnumbered males, and clonal diversity was possibly underestimated.

The assay was immunoSEQ multiplex PCR, and TCRdb's table has in-frame clones only and misses some. Of roughly 100,000 clones in the sample, 91% were seen once. The germline V gene has CDR1 MDHEN and CDR2 SYDVKM. V was pared by 5 bases and J by 4 bases, with 7 bases of the junction left unmatched. This CDR3 contains 15 residues. This clone was seen only once. Its antigen is not known. The source is an adult in good health. The J gene is TRBJ2-7, the V gene TRBV28; 11 nucleotides align to TRBD2. The specimen comprised peripheral blood, sampled on day 0 of AZD1222 vaccination. The CDR3 region is CASSRTSGSSYEQYF. CDR3 coding DNA: TGTGCCAGCAGTCGTACTAGCGGGAGCTCGTACGAGCAGTACTTC.